One T cell receptor beta chain is described in this entry. The data were produced by immunoSEQ multiplex PCR, yet TCRdb's version contains in-frame clones alone and is incomplete. The sample holds about half a million clones, roughly nine tenths seen once. The V end was cut by 9 bases, the J end by 6 bases, with 23 bases between. This CDR3 contains 15 residues. The germline CDR1 and CDR2 sequences are KGHDR and SFDVKD. Specified treatment: some 20 received Ad26.COV2.S at low or high dose, single or two shots; about 5 received placebo; per-sample allocation not given. Vaccine and placebo recipients were sampled on day 63 after the first injection. Vaccination used an Ad26 vector expressing Wuhan-strain SARS-CoV-2 spike. This entry belongs to a study of Ad26.COV2.S vaccination and SARS-CoV-2 variants. In the study overall: Participants got Ad26.COV2.S intramuscularly, once or twice 56 days apart.

The rearrangement joins TRBV24-1 to TRBJ2-7; D possibly corresponds to TRBD1 (6 bases). The source of this sequence is a person aged 18 to 59 who received the Ad26.COV2.S COVID-19 vaccine or a placebo. Source: peripheral blood, taken in a trial of Ad26.COV2.S vaccine versus placebo. CDR3 bases: TGTGCCACCCACGGAAAAGGACAGTGCTCTAGCGAGCAGTACTTC. Its protein product is CATHGKGQCSSEQYF.